This T cell receptor (beta chain) derives from a study of shared clonotypes between healthy human individuals. Assay used: immunoSEQ multiplex PCR; TCRdb lists only in-frame clones, some missing. The sample comprises millions of clones, approximately 90% of which are singletons, and under 0.15% rests with the top ten. Germline loops: CDR1 SGHRS, CDR2 YFSETQ. The CDR3 has 14 amino acids. V was pared by 4 bases and J by 7 bases, with 9 bases of the junction left unmatched. Sequencing was performed on naive CD4+ T cells sorted from blood. The subset here: CD45RA+ positively selected. The source of this sequence is a young man in good health. The chain uses TRBV5-1 and TRBJ2-7; TRBD1 matches at 9 bases. The CDR3 loop is CASSEGQGVEEQYF. CDR3 bases: TGCGCCAGCAGCGAGGGACAGGGTGTTGAAGAGCAGTACTTC.